Each of the 5 T cell receptor beta chains below was sequenced from the same sample in a study of T cells after yellow fever vaccination. TCRdb reprocessed the 5' RACE reads via MiXCR and lists one record per CDR3 protein. This sample has 400,000 to 450,000 distinct CDR3 sequences, with around 20% found just once. The sequencing here drew on PBMCs, taken before the yellow fever booster vaccination. Receptors originate from a man between 18 and 35 years old who received the YFV17D yellow fever vaccine.

This clonotype was detected a few times. The rearrangement links TRBV5-1 to TRBJ1-3; D possibly corresponds to TRBD1 (6 bases). Germline CDR1 is SGHRS and CDR2 is YFSETQ. Trimming removed 4 bases from V and 1 base from J, with 12 bases in between. The CDR3 contains 15 residues. For the CDR3, the DNA is TGCGCCAGCAGCGCCACCACAGGGTCTGGAAACACCATATATTTT. Protein: CASSATTGSGNTIYF.

The chain carries TRBV12-3 or TRBV12-4 and TRBJ2-2, with 8 positions matching TRBD2. After removal of 7 bases from V and 5 bases from J, the junction contained 12 bases not matched to a gene. CDR3 length equals 16 residues. CDR3 DNA: TGTGCCAGCACACCCTCCCCGGGGGGGAATACCGGGGAGCTGTTTTTT. This encodes CASTPSPGGNTGELFF.

The chain employs TRBV29-1 and TRBJ2-4; D is unresolved. This CDR3 is 13 amino acids long. Germline loops: CDR1 SQVTM, CDR2 ANQGSEA. Trimming cost V 5 bases and J 0 bases, with 8 bases left between them. DNA for the CDR3: TGCAGCGTTCTGACTGTAGCCAAAAACATTCAGTACTTC. Translating it yields CSVLTVAKNIQYF.

This clonotype was observed many times. The gene calls are TRBV24-1 and TRBJ1-5, with no clear D. The CDR3 consists of 13 residues. Trimming removed 6 bases at V and 4 bases at J, with 9 bases between. The germline V gene encodes CDR1 KGHDR and CDR2 SFDVKD. The CDR3 spells CATSPGWNQPQHF. CDR3 bases: TGTGCCACCAGTCCAGGTTGGAATCAGCCCCAGCATTTT.

Only a few counts were recorded for this clonotype. The chain employs TRBV5-6 and TRBJ2-7; a weak D match, TRBD1 (5 bases). V was clipped by 4 bases and J by 2 bases, with 7 bases between them. CDR3 length: 12 residues. Germline V gene data show CDR1 as SGHDT and CDR2 as YYEEEE. This chain's CDR3 is CASSTGPYEQYV. As DNA, the CDR3 is TGTGCCAGCAGCACAGGTCCCTACGAGCAGTACGTC.